Each of the 10 T cell receptor beta chains below was sequenced from the same sample in a study of T cell changes during pregnancy in multiple sclerosis. TCRdb's table, derived via immunoSEQ multiplex PCR, lists solely in-frame clones and lacks some. This table has 49,000 or so clones, roughly 92% appearing once. The sequencing here drew on CD8+ T cells from peripheral blood mononuclear cells, taken before pregnancy. The source of these receptors is a female donor with multiple sclerosis, enrolled in a pregnancy study.

CDR3 coding DNA: TGTGCCAGCAGCCGGATGACAGCTAGAGAGACCCAGTACTTC. The encoded protein is CASSRMTARETQYF. The rearrangement links TRBV11-2 to TRBJ2-5; D is perhaps TRBD1 (5 bases). V was clipped by 5 bases and J by 4 bases, with 14 bases between them. The CDR3 extends over 14 amino acids. Germline CDR1 reads SGHAT; CDR2 reads FQNNGV. Complete variable domain (other parts from reference TRBV11-2 and TRBJ2-5): EAGVAQSPRYKIIEKRQSVAFWCNPISGHATLYWYQQILGQGPKLLIQFQNNGVVDDSQLPKDRFSAERLKGVDSTLKIQPAKLEDSAVYLCASSRMTARETQYFGPGTRLLVL.

The V gene is TRBV4-2, the J gene TRBJ2-1, with D maybe TRBD2 (5 bases). Germline V CDR1 and CDR2: LGHNA, YNFKEQ. The CDR3 is 14 amino acids. V was pared by 3 bases and J by 6 bases, with 12 bases between. CDR3 bases: TGTGCCAGCAGCCATCGACCGAGCGGCAATGAGCAGTTCTTC. Translating gives CASSHRPSGNEQFF.

The chain joins TRBV27 to TRBJ1-5, with 10 bases fitting TRBD1. CDR3 size: 15 residues. V lost 4 bases to trimming and J lost 0 bases; unmatched junction nucleotides: 0. Germline V gives CDR1 MNHEY, CDR2 SMNVEV (reference sequence). The CDR3 coding sequence is TGTGCCAGCAGTTGGGACAGGGGTAGCAATCAGCCCCAGCATTTT. Protein sequence: CASSWDRGSNQPQHF.

This chain connects TRBV30 to TRBJ1-4; D remains unclear. Germline CDR1 is GTSNPN and CDR2 is SVGIG (reference sequence). The ends were cut back, 0 bases at V and 8 bases at J, with 4 bases in the middle. CDR3 length: 11 residues. CDR3 bases: TGTGCCTGGAGTGTCGGGGAAAAACTGTTTTTT. It translates to CAWSVGEKLFF.

This rearrangement joins TRBV18 to TRBJ2-2; 14 bases align to TRBD2. V trimming: 3 bases; J trimming: 2 bases; junction bases outside the gene matches: 5. The CDR3 totals 18 residues. CDR1 and CDR2 (germline): KGHSH, LQKENI. In nucleotides, the CDR3 is TGTGCCAGCTCACCGCCGGGACTAGCGGGAGCTAACACCGGGGAGCTGTTTTTT. It codes for CASSPPGLAGANTGELFF.

This clone was counted between two and nine times. The chain employs TRBV5-6 and TRBJ1-1, with 8 bases that match TRBD1. The V gene end was trimmed by 0 bases and the J gene end by 5 bases; junction bases not matched to a gene: 3. CDR3 size: 14 residues. Germline V CDR1 and CDR2: SGHDT, YYEEEE. This chain's CDR3 is CASSLGTGWTEAFF. Written as DNA, the CDR3 is TGTGCCAGCAGCTTGGGGACAGGGTGGACTGAAGCTTTCTTT.

This chain connects TRBV9 to TRBJ2-1; TRBD2 aligns across 7 bases. With 3 bases clipped from V and 0 bases from J, the junction kept 6 bases outside the gene matches. The CDR3 is 16 amino acids. Germline CDR1 SGDLS, CDR2 YYNGEE. CDR3 sequence reads: CASSASSGYSYNEQFF. The DNA for the CDR3 is TGTGCCAGCAGCGCCTCTAGCGGATACTCCTACAATGAGCAGTTCTTC.

V and J are TRBV30 and TRBJ2-7, with D perhaps TRBD2 (5 bases). This CDR3 has 12 amino acids. The V end lost 2 bases, the J end lost 4 bases, and 9 bases lay between the germline ends. Germline CDR1 and CDR2: GTSNPN and SVGIG (reference sequence). The CDR3 region has the DNA TGTGCCTGGAGTCCCGTAGCGTACGAGCAGTACTTC. Encoded protein: CAWSPVAYEQYF.

This chain joins TRBV14 and TRBJ1-2; D possibly corresponds to TRBD1 (5 bases). Germline assignment: CDR1 SGHDN and CDR2 FVKESK. The CDR3 has 16 amino acids. Trimming stripped 1 base from V and 1 base from J, with 13 bases between. The CDR3 nucleotides are TGTGCCAGCAGCCAAGGGGGCGCCGCTGATAACTATGGCTACACCTTC. Translated: CASSQGGAADNYGYTF.

The V and J genes are TRBV27 and TRBJ2-7; the D gene is possibly TRBD1 (6 bases). Per germline, CDR1 MNHEY and CDR2 SMNVEV (reference sequence). V was pared by 0 bases and J by 5 bases, with 11 bases between. The CDR3 extends over 14 amino acids. The CDR3 protein is CASSLSAGAHEQYF. Here the CDR3 DNA reads TGTGCCAGCAGTTTATCGGCAGGGGCCCACGAGCAGTACTTC.